These 7 T cell receptor beta chains were all obtained from the same sample, sequenced in a study of shared clonotypes between healthy human individuals. Data came from immunoSEQ multiplex PCR; TCRdb stores just in-frame clones and leaves some out. The data hold some 2.3 million clones, with over 85% observed a single time. The specimen sequenced was naive CD4+ T cells from PBMCs. The subset here: CD45RA+ positively selected. These TCRs come from a man in his late teens or twenties in good health. Some clones in this sample may be carry-over from other donors' samples.

The V call is TRBV5-1, the J call TRBJ2-7, with 8 bases lining up with TRBD1. Germline V gives CDR1 SGHRS, CDR2 YFSETQ. J was trimmed by 2 bases and V by 8 bases; bases with no gene match: 9. CDR3 size: 14 residues. CDR3 sequence (DNA): TGCGCCAGTAACCAGGGGGCGCGGCCCTACGAGCAGTACTTC. Amino acid sequence: CASNQGARPYEQYF.

The V gene is TRBV5-4, the J gene TRBJ2-5; the D gene is possibly TRBD1 (6 bases). Germline CDR1 SGHNT, CDR2 YYREEE (reference sequence). The V and J ends lost 0 bases and 2 bases respectively, with 11 bases between them. This CDR3 has 15 amino acids. In nucleotides, the CDR3 is TGTGCCAGCAGCTTGGTCCAGGGGCGGCAAGAGACCCAGTACTTC. It yields the protein CASSLVQGRQETQYF.

V gene TRBV7-9 combines with J gene TRBJ2-3; tentative D call: TRBD1 (5 bases). V gave up 7 bases and J gave up 1 base, with 12 bases separating them. This CDR3 has 14 residues. Germline lookup yields CDR1 SEHNR and CDR2 FQNEAQ (reference sequence). The CDR3 region has the DNA TGTGCCAGCACTGAATGGGGCCGCACAGATACGCAGTATTTT. Translated, it gives CASTEWGRTDTQYF. Looking up the rest from reference TRBV7-9 and TRBJ2-3 gives the full variable domain: DTGVSQNPRHKITKRGQNVTFRCDPISEHNRLYWYRQTLGQGPEFLTYFQNEAQLEKSRLLSDRFSAERPKGSFSTLEIQRTEQGDSAMYLCASTEWGRTDTQYFGPGTRLTVL.

The chain links TRBV6-6 to TRBJ1-1, with a weak D call TRBD1 (5 bases). The ends were cut back, 2 bases at V and 6 bases at J, with 10 bases in the middle. CDR1 MNHNY and CDR2 SVGAGI come from the germline V gene (reference sequence). There are 13 residues in the CDR3. As DNA, the CDR3 is TGTGCCAGCAGTTACCGGGGCCTCTCTGAAGCTTTCTTT. As protein: CASSYRGLSEAFF.

The rearrangement joins TRBV2 to TRBJ2-4; no reliable D call. The CDR3 loop spans 15 amino acids. With 1 base removed from V and 6 bases from J, the gap between germline ends came to 13 bases. The germline V gene has CDR1 SNHLY and CDR2 FYNNEI. This chain's CDR3 is CASSEVSAIGNIQYF. The CDR3 DNA sequence: TGTGCCAGCAGTGAAGTCTCCGCCATAGGAAACATTCAGTACTTC.

The chain employs TRBV5-1 and TRBJ2-2, with D unclear. Trimming took 0 bases from V and 6 from J, leaving 9 bases between them. Looked up from germline, CDR1 is SGHRS and CDR2 is YFSETQ. CDR3 size: 14 residues. The CDR3 sequence is CASSLEGSAGELFF. The CDR3 nucleotides are TGCGCCAGCAGCTTGGAGGGTTCAGCCGGGGAGCTGTTTTTT.

V and J are TRBV30 and TRBJ2-3; no clear D gene. The CDR3 extends over 14 amino acids. V lost 0 bases, J lost 2 bases, and 9 bases lay in between. Per the germline V gene, CDR1 is GTSNPN and CDR2 is SVGIG (reference sequence). CDR3 region: CAWSVGVSTDTQYF. The CDR3, as DNA: TGTGCCTGGAGTGTTGGGGTTTCCACAGATACGCAGTATTTT.